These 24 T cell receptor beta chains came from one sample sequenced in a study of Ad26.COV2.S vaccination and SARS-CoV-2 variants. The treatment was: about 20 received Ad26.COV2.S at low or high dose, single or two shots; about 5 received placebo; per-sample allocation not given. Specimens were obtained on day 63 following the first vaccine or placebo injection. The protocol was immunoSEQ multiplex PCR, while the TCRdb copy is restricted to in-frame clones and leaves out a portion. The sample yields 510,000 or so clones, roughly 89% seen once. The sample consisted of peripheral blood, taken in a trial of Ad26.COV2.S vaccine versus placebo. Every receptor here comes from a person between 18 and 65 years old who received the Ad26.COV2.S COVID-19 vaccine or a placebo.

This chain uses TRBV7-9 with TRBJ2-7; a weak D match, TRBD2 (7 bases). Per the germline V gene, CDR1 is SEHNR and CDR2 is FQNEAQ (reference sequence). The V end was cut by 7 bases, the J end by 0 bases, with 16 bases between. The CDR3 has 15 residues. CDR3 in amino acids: CASTDWGGHSYEQYF. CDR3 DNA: TGTGCCAGCACCGATTGGGGGGGACACTCCTACGAGCAGTACTTC.

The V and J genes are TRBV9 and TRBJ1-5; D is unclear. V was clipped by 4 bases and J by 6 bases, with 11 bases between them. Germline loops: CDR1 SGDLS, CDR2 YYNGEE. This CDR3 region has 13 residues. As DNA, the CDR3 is TGTGCCAGCAGCACTAGTCCGGGTCAGCCCCAGCATTTT. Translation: CASSTSPGQPQHF.

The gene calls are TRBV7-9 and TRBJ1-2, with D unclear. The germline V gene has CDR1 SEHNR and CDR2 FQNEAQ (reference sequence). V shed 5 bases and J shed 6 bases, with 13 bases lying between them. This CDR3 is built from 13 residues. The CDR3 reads CASSANIVNGYTF. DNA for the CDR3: TGTGCCAGCAGCGCCAACATAGTAAATGGCTACACCTTC. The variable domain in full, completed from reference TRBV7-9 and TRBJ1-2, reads DTGVSQNPRHKITKRGQNVTFRCDPISEHNRLYWYRQTLGQGPEFLTYFQNEAQLEKSRLLSDRFSAERPKGSFSTLEIQRTEQGDSAMYLCASSANIVNGYTFGSGTRLTVV.

In nucleotides, the CDR3 is TGTGCCAGCAGTGAATTTCTCGGGGTGGTGGTAAGCGATCCCCAGCATTTT. This encodes CASSEFLGVVVSDPQHF. The chain couples TRBV2 to TRBJ1-5; D is ambiguous. V was clipped by 2 bases and J by 10 bases, with 24 bases between them. The CDR3 covers 17 residues. CDR1 SNHLY and CDR2 FYNNEI come from the germline V gene.

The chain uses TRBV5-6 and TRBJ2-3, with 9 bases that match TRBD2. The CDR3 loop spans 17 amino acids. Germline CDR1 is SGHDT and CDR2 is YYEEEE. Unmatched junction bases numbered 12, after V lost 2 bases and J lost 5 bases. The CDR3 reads CASSFEGGGRAGDTQYF. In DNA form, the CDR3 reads TGTGCCAGCAGCTTCGAGGGGGGCGGGAGGGCCGGAGATACGCAGTATTTT.

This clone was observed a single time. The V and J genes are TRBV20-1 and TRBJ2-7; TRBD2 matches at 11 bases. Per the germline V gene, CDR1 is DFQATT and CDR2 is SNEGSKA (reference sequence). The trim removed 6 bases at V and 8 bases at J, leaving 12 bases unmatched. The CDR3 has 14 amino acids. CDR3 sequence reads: CSASPGLAEYKQYF. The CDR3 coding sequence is TGCAGTGCCAGTCCGGGACTAGCGGAATATAAGCAGTACTTC.

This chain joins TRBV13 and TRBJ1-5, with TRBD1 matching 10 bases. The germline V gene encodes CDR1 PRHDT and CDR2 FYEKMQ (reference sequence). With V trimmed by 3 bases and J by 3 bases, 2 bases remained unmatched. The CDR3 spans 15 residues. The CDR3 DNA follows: TGTGCCAGCAGCTTGGGACAGGGGAACAATCAGCCCCAGCATTTT. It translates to CASSLGQGNNQPQHF.

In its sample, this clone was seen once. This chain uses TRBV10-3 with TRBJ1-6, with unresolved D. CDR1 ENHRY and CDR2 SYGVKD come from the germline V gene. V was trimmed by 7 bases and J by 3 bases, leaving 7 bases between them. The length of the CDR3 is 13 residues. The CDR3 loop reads CAITDNYNSPLHF. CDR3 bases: TGTGCCATCACCGATAACTATAATTCACCCCTCCACTTT.

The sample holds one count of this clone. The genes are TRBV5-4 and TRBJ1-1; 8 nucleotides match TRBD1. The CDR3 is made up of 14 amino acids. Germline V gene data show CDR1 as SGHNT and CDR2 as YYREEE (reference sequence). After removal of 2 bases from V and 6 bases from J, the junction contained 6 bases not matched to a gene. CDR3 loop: CASSLETQGAEAFF. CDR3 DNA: TGTGCCAGCAGCTTAGAAACACAGGGGGCTGAAGCTTTCTTT.

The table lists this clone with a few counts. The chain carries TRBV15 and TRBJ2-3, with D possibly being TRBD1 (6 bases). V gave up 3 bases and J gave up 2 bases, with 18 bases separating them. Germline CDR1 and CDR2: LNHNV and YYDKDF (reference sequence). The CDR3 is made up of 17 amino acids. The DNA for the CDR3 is TGTGCCACCAGCAGCTCTGGGGGCCTAGCAGACACAGATACGCAGTATTTT. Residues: CATSSSGGLADTDTQYF.

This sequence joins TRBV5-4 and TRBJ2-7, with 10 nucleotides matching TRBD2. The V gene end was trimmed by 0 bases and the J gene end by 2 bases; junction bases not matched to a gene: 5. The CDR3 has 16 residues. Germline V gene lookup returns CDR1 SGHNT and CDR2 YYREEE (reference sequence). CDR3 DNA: TGTGCCAGCAGCTTGGTGGTTGGGACTAGCGCCTACGAGCAGTACTTC. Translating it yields CASSLVVGTSAYEQYF. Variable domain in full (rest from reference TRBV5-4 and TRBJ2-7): ETGVTQSPTHLIKTRGQQVTLRCSSQSGHNTVSWYQQALGQGPQFIFQYYREEENGRGNFPPRFSGLQFPNYSSELNVNALELDDSALYLCASSLVVGTSAYEQYFGPGTRLTVT.

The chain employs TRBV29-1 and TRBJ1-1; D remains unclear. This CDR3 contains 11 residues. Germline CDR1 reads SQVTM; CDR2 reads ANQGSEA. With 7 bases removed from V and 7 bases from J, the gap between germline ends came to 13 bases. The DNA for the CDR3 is TGCAGCGGACTATTTAGTCATGAAGCTTTCTTT. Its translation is CSGLFSHEAFF.

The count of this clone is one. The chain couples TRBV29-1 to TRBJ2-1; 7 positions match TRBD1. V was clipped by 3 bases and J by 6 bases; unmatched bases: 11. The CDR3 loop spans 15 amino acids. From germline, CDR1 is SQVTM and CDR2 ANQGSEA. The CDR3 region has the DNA TGCAGCGTTGAGGGACGACAGGGAGTCAGCAATGAGCAGTTCTTC. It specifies CSVEGRQGVSNEQFF.

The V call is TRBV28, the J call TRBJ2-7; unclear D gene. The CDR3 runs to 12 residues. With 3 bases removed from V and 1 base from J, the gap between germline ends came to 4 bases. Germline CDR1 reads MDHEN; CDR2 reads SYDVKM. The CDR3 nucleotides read TGTGCCAGCAGTTTGCCATCCTACGAGCAGTACTTC. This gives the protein CASSLPSYEQYF.

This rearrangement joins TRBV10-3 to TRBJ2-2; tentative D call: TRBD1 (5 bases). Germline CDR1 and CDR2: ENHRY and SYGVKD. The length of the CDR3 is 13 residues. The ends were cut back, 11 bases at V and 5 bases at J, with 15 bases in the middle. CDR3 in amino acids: CAAQTDPTGELFF. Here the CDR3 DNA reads TGTGCCGCCCAGACAGACCCTACCGGGGAGCTGTTTTTT.

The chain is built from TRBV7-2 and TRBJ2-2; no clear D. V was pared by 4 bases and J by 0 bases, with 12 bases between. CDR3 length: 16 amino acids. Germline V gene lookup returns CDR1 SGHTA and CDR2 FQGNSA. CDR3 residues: CASSSRLRTNTGELFF. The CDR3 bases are TGTGCCAGCAGCTCCCGGTTGCGCACGAACACCGGGGAGCTGTTTTTT.

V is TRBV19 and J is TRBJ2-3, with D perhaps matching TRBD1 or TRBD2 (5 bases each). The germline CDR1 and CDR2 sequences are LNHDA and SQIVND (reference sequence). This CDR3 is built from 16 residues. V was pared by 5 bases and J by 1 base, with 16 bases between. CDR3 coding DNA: TGTGCCAGTAGTTCCGGGACCCTGTATCGCACAGATACGCAGTATTTT. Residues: CASSSGTLYRTDTQYF.

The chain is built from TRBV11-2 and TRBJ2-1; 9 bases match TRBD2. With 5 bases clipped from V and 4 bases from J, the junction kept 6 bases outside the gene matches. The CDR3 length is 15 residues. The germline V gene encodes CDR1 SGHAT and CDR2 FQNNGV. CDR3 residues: CASSIGLAPYNEQFF. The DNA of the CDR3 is TGTGCCAGCAGCATTGGACTAGCGCCTTACAATGAGCAGTTCTTC.

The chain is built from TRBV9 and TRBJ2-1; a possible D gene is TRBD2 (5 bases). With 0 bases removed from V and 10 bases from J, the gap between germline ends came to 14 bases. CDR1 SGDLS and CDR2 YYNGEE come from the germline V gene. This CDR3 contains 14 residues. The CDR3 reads CASSVGFLRVEQFF. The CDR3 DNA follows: TGTGCCAGCAGCGTAGGTTTCCTGAGGGTCGAGCAGTTCTTC. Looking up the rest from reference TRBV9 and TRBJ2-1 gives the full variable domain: DSGVTQTPKHLITATGQRVTLRCSPRSGDLSVYWYQQSLDQGLQFLIQYYNGEERAKGNILERFSAQQFPDLHSELNLSSLELGDSALYFCASSVGFLRVEQFFGPGTRLTVL.

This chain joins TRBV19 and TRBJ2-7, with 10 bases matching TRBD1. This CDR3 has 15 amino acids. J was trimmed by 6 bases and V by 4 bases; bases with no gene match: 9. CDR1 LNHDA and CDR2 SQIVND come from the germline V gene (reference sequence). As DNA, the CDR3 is TGTGCCAGTAGTACACCGGGACAGGGGTCCGGCGAGCAGTACTTC. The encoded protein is CASSTPGQGSGEQYF.

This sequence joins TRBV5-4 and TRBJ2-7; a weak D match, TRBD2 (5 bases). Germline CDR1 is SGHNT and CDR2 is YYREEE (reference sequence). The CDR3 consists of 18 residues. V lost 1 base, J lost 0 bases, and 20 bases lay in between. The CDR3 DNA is TGTGCCAGCAGCTTGCTATCCAGGTCAAGAGGGAGCTCCTACGAGCAGTACTTC. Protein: CASSLLSRSRGSSYEQYF. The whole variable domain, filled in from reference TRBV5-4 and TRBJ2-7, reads ETGVTQSPTHLIKTRGQQVTLRCSSQSGHNTVSWYQQALGQGPQFIFQYYREEENGRGNFPPRFSGLQFPNYSSELNVNALELDDSALYLCASSLLSRSRGSSYEQYFGPGTRLTVT.

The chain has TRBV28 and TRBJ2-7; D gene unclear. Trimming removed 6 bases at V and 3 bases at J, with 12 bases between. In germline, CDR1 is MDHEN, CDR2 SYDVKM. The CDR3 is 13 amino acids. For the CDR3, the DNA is TGTGCCAGCAGCCCACCCTGGGGCTACGAGCAGTACTTC. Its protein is CASSPPWGYEQYF.

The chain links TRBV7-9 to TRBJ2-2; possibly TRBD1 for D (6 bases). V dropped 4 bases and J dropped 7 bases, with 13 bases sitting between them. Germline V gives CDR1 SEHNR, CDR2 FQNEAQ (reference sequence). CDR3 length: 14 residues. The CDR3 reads CASSSDDRNGELFF. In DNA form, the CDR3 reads TGTGCCAGCAGCTCCGACGACAGGAACGGGGAGCTGTTTTTT.

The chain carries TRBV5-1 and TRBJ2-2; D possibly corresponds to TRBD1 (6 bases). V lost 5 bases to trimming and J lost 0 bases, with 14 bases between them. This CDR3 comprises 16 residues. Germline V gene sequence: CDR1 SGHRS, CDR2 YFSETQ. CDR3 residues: CASRTGQGTNTGELFF. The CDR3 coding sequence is TGCGCCAGCAGGACAGGACAAGGAACGAACACCGGGGAGCTGTTTTTT. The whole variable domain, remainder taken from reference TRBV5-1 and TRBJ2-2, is KAGVTQTPRYLIKTRGQQVTLSCSPISGHRSVSWYQQTPGQGLQFLFEYFSETQRNKGNFPGRFSGRQFSNSRSEMNVSTLELGDSALYLCASRTGQGTNTGELFFGEGSRLTVL.